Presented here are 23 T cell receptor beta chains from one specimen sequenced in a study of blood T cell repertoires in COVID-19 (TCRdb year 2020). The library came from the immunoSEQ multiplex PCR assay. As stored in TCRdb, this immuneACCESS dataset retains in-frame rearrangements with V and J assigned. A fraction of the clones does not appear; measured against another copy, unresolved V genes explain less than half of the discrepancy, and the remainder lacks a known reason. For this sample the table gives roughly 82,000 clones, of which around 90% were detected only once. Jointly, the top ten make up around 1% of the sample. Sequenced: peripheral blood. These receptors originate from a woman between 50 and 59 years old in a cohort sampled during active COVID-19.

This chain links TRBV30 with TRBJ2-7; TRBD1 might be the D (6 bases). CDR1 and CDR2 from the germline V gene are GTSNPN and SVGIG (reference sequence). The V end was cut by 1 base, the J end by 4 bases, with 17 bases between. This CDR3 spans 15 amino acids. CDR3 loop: CAWSGRDTYFYEQYF. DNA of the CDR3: TGTGCCTGGAGTGGTCGGGACACCTATTTTTACGAGCAGTACTTC. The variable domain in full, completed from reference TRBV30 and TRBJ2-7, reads SQTIHQWPATLVQPVGSPLSLECTVEGTSNPNLYWYRQAAGRGLQLLFYSVGIGQISSEVPQNLSASRPQDRQFILSSKKLLLSDSGFYLCAWSGRDTYFYEQYFGPGTRLTVT.

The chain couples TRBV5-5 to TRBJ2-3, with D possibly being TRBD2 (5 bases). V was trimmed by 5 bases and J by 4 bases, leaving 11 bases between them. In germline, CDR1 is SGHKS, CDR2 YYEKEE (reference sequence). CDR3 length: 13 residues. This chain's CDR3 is CASRGSGADTQYF. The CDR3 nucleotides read TGTGCCAGCAGGGGGAGTGGGGCAGATACGCAGTATTTT.

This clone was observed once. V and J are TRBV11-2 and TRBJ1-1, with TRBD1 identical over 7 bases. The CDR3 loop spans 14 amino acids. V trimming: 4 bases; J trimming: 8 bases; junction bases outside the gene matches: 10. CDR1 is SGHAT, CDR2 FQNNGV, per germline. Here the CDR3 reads CASSSGTAVTEAFF. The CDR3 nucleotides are TGTGCCAGCAGCTCCGGGACAGCTGTAACAGAAGCTTTCTTT.

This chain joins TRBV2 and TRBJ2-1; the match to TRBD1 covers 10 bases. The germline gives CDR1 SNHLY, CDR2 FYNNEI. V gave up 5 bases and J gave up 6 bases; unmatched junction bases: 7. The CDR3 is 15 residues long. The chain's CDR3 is CASSSRTGGGNEQFF. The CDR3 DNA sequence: TGTGCCAGCAGTTCACGGACAGGGGGGGGCAATGAGCAGTTCTTC.

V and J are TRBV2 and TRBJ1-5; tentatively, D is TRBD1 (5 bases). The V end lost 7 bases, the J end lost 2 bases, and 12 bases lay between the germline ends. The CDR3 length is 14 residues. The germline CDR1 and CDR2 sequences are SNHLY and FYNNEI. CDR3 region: CASNDRRGNQPQHF. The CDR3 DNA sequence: TGTGCCAGCAATGATCGCAGGGGCAATCAGCCCCAGCATTTT. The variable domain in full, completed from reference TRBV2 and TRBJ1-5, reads EPEVTQTPSHQVTQMGQEVILRCVPISNHLYFYWYRQILGQKVEFLVSFYNNEISEKSEIFDDQFSVERPDGSNFTLKIRSTKLEDSAMYFCASNDRRGNQPQHFGDGTRLSIL.

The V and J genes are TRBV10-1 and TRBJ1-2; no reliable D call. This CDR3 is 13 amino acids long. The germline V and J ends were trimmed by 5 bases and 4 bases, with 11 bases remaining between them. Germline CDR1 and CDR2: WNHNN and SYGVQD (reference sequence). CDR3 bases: TGCGCCAGCAGTCCCGGGGAGGGCTATGGCTACACCTTC. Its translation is CASSPGEGYGYTF.

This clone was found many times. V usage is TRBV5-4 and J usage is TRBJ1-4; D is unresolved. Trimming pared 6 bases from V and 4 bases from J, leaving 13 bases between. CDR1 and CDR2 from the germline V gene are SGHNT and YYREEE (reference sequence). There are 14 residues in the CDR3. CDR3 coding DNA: TGTGCCAGCACCCGGGGTGGGGATAATGAAAAACTGTTTTTT. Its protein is CASTRGGDNEKLFF.

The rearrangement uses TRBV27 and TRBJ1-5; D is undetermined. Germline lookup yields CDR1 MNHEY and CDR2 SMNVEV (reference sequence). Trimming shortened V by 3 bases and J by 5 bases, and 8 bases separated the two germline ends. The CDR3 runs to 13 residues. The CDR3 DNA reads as TGTGCCAGCAGTTTCCACTTTGATCAGCCCCAGCATTTT. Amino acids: CASSFHFDQPQHF.

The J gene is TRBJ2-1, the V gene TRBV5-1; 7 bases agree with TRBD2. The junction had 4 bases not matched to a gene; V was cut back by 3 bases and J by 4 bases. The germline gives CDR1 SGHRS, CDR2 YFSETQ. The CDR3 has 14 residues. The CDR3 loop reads CASSWTSGYNEQFF. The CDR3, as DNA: TGCGCCAGCAGCTGGACTAGTGGGTACAATGAGCAGTTCTTC.

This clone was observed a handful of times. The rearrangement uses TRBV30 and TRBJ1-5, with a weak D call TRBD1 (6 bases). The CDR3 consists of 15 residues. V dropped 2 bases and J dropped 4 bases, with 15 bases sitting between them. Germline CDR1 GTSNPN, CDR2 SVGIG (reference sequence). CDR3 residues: CAWSPPGRGNQPQHF. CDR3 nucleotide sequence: TGTGCCTGGAGTCCGCCGGGCAGGGGAAATCAGCCCCAGCATTTT. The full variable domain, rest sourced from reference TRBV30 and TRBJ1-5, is SQTIHQWPATLVQPVGSPLSLECTVEGTSNPNLYWYRQAAGRGLQLLFYSVGIGQISSEVPQNLSASRPQDRQFILSSKKLLLSDSGFYLCAWSPPGRGNQPQHFGDGTRLSIL.

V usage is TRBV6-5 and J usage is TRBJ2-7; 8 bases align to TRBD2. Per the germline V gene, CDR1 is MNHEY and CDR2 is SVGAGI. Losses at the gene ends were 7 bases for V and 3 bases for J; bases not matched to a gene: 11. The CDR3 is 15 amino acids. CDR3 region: CASKRTMRGDYEQYF. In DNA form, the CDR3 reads TGTGCCAGCAAAAGGACTATGCGGGGGGACTACGAGCAGTACTTC.

CDR3 bases: TGTGCCAGCAGCGTGGGGGATATTCTAGCGGGAGCCTACGAGCAGTACTTC. This sequence encodes CASSVGDILAGAYEQYF. V usage is TRBV9 and J usage is TRBJ2-7; 10 nucleotides align to TRBD2. There are 17 residues in the CDR3. Germline V gene lookup returns CDR1 SGDLS and CDR2 YYNGEE. V was pared by 2 bases and J by 2 bases, with 10 bases of the junction left unmatched.

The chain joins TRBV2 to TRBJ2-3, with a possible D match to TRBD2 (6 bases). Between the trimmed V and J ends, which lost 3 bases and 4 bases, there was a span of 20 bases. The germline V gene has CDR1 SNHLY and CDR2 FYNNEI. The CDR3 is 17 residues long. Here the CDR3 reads CASSDRVRGMKSDTQYF. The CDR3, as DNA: TGTGCCAGCAGTGACAGGGTGCGCGGGATGAAATCAGATACGCAGTATTTT.

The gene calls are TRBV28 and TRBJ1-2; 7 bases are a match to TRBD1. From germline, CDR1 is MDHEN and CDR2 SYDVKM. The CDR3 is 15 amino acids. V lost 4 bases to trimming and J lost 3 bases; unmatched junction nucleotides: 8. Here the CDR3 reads CASSSGQEGDYGYTF. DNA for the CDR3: TGTGCCAGCAGTTCAGGACAGGAAGGAGACTATGGCTACACCTTC.

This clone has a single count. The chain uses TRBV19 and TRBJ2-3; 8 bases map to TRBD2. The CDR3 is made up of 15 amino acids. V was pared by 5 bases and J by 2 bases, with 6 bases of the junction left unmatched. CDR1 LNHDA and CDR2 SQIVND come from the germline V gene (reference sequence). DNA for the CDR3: TGTGCCAGTAGTGAAAGCGGGAGTTTCACAGATACGCAGTATTTT. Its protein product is CASSESGSFTDTQYF.

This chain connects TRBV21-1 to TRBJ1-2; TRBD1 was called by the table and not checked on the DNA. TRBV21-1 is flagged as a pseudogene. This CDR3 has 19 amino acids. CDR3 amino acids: CASSILNSGTGWADYGYTF. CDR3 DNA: TGTGCCAGCAGCATTCTCAATTCCGGGACAGGTTGGGCGGACTATGGCTACACCTTC.

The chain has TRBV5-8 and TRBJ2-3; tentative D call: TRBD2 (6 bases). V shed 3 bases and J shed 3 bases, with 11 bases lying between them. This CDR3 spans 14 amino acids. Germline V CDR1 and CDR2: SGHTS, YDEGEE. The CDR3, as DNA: TGTGCCAGCAGCTCCCTAGGGAGGACAGATACGCAGTATTTT. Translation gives CASSSLGRTDTQYF.

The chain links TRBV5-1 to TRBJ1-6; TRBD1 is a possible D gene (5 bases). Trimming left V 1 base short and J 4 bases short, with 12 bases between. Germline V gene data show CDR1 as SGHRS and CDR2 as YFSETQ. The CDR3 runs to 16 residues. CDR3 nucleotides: TGCGCCAGCAGCTTGAAAGACAGCTCTTATAATTCACCCCTCCACTTT. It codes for CASSLKDSSYNSPLHF. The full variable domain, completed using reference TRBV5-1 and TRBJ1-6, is KAGVTQTPRYLIKTRGQQVTLSCSPISGHRSVSWYQQTPGQGLQFLFEYFSETQRNKGNFPGRFSGRQFSNSRSEMNVSTLELGDSALYLCASSLKDSSYNSPLHFGNGTRLTVT.

This CDR3 reads CASSTLAGGGNEQFF. CDR3 coding DNA: TGTGCCAGCAGCACCCTAGCGGGAGGTGGGAATGAGCAGTTCTTC. V and J are TRBV7-9 and TRBJ2-1; 11 nucleotides line up with TRBD2. Trimming removed 5 bases from V and 7 bases from J; junction bases left unmatched: 7. The germline V gene encodes CDR1 SEHNR and CDR2 FQNEAQ (reference sequence). CDR3 length: 15 residues.

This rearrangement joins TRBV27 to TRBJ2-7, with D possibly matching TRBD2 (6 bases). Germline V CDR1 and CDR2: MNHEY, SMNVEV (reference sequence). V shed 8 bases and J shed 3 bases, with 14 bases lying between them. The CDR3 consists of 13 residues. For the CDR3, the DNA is TGTGCCAGCGGACGCGGGGCGGGCTACGAGCAGTACTTC. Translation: CASGRGAGYEQYF.

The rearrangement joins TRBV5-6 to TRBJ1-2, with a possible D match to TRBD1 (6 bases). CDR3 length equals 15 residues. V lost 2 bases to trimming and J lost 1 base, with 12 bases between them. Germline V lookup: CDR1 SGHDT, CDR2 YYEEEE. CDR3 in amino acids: CASSFYGQINYGYTF. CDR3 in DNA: TGTGCCAGCAGCTTTTACGGACAGATTAACTATGGCTACACCTTC.

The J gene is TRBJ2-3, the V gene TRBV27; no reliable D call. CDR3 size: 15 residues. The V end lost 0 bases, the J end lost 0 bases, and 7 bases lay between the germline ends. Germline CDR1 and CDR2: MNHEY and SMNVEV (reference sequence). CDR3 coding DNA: TGTGCCAGCAGTTTATCGGCGGCTAGCACAGATACGCAGTATTTT. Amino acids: CASSLSAASTDTQYF.

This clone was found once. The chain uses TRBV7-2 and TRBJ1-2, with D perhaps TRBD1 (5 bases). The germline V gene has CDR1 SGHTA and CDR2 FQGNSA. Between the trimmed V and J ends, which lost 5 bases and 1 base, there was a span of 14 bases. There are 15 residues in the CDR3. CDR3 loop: CASSRNQQVNYGYTF. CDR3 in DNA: TGTGCCAGCAGCCGCAACCAACAGGTTAACTATGGCTACACCTTC.